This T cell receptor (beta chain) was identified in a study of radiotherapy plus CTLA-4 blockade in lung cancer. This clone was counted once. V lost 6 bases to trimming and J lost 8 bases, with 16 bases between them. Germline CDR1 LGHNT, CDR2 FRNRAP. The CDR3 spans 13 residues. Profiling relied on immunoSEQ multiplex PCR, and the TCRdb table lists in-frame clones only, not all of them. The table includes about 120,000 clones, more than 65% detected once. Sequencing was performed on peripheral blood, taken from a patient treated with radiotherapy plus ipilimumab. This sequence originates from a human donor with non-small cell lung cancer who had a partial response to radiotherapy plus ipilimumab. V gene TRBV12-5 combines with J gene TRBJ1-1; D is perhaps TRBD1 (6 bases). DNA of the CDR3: TGTGCTAGTGGCCCTTCCCCCACAGGGGAAGCTTTCTTT. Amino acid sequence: CASGPSPTGEAFF.